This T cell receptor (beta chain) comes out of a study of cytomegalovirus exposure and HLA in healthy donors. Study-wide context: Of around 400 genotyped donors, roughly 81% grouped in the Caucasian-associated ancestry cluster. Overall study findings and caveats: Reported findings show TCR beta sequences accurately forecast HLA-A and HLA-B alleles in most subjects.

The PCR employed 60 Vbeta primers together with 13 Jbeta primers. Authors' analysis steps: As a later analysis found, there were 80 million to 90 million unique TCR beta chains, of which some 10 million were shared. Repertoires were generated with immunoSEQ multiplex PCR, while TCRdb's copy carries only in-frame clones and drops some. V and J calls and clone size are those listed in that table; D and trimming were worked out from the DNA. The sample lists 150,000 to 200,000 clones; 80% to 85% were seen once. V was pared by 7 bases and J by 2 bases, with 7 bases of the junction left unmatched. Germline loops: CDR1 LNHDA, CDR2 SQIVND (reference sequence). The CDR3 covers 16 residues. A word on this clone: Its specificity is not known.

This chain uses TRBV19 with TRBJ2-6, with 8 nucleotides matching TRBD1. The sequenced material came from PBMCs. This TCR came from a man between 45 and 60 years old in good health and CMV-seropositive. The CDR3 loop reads CASNGQGLTGANVLTF. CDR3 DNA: TGTGCCAGTAACGGACAGGGATTAACTGGGGCCAACGTCCTGACTTTC.